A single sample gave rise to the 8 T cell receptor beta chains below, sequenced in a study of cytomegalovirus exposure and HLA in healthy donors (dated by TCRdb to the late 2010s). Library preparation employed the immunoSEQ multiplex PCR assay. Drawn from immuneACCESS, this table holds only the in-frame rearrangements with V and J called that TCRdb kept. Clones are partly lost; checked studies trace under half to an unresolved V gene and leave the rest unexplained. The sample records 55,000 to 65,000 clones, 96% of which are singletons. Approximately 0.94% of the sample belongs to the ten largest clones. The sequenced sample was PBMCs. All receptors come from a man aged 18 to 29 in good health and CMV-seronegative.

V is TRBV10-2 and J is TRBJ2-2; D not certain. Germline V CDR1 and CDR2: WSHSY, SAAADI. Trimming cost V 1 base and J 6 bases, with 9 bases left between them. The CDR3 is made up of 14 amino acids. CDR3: CASSEYYPAGELFF. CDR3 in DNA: TGCGCCAGCAGTGAGTACTACCCAGCCGGGGAGCTGTTTTTT.

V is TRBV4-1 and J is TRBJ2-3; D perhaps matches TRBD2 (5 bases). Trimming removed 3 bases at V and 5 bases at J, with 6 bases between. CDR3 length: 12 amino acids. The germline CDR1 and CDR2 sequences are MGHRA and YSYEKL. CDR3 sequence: CASSHRGDTQYF. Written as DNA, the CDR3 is TGCGCCAGCAGCCATCGGGGAGATACGCAGTATTTT.

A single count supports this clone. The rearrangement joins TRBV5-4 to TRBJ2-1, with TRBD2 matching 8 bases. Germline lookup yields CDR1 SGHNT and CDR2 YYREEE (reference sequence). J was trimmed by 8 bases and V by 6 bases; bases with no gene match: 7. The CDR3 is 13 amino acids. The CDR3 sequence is CASTGEAGDEQFF. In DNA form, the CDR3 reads TGTGCCAGCACGGGGGAAGCGGGAGATGAGCAGTTCTTC.

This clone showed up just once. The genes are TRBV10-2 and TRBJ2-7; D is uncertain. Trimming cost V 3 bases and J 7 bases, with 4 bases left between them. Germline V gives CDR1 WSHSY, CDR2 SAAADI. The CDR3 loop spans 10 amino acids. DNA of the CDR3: TGCGCCAGCAGTGATCAGGAGCAGTACTTC. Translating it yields CASSDQEQYF.

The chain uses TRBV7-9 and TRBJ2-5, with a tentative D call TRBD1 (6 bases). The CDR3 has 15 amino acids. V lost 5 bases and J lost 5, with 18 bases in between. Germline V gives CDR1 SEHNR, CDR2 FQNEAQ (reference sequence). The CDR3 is CASSLRTVISETQYF. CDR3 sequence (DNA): TGTGCCAGCAGCCTACGGACAGTCATAAGCGAGACCCAGTACTTC.

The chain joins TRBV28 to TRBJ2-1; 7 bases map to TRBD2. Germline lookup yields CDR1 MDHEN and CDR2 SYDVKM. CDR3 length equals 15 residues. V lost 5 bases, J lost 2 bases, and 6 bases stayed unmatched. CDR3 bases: TGTGCCAGCAGTCCCGAAAGCGGGGCCTACAATGAGCAGTTCTTC. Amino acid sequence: CASSPESGAYNEQFF. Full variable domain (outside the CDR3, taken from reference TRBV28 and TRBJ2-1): DVKVTQSSRYLVKRTGEKVFLECVQDMDHENMFWYRQDPGLGLRLIYFSYDVKMKEKGDIPEGYSVSREKKERFSLILESASTNQTSMYLCASSPESGAYNEQFFGPGTRLTVL.

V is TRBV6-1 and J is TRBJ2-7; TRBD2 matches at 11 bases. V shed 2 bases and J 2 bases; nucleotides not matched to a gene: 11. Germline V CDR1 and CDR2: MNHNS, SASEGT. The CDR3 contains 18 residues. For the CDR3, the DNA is TGTGCCAGCAGTGAATTCCCTAGCGGGAGGCTATCTCCCTACGAGCAGTACTTC. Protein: CASSEFPSGRLSPYEQYF.

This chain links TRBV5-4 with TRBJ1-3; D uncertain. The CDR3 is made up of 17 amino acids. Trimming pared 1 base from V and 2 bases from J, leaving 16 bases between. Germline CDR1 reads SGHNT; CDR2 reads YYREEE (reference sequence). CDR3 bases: TGTGCCAGCAGCTTGTGGGCAGGATCGGAGGCTGGAAACACCATATATTTT. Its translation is CASSLWAGSEAGNTIYF. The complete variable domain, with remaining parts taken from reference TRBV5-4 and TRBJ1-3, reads ETGVTQSPTHLIKTRGQQVTLRCSSQSGHNTVSWYQQALGQGPQFIFQYYREEENGRGNFPPRFSGLQFPNYSSELNVNALELDDSALYLCASSLWAGSEAGNTIYFGEGSWLTVV.